The rows below give T cell receptor beta chains drawn from one sample of a study of regulatory T cells in long-lasting Graves disease. TCRdb re-called the multiplex PCR reads through MiXCR, storing one row per CDR3 protein. The table includes about half a million distinct CDR3 sequences, around a fifth detected once. Material: peripheral blood mononuclear cells (PBMCs), obtained when the disease was refractory, from a patient treated with antithyroid drugs. Receptor source: a female donor with Graves disease. The CDR3 runs from the conserved cysteine through the conserved F or W.

>TRBV7-2
CASSLAGGPQYEQYF
>TRBV6-2/TRBV6-3
CASSYRLAGVGETQYF
>TRBV29-1
CSPPTAFGGYTF
>TRBV28
CASSAQVGSNQPQHF
>TRBV28
CASSFGPSNYGYTF
>TRBV10-3
CASSHLRTSGSLAYEQYF
>TRBV7-6
CASSPNEGKSTEAFF
>TRBV4-2
CASSQGANEQFF
>TRBV11-3
CASRLAGEKTQYF
>TRBV28
CASSFQSEVNTEAFF
>TRBV30
CAWSPVWGGATEAFF
>TRBV6-1
CASSDRQNPSVGAKNIQYF
>TRBV28
CASTGGTGSYEQYF
>TRBV28
CASSLPDRGLHGAFF
>TRBV20-1
CSASGTTSETQYF
>TRBV28
CASSIRTAYGYTF
>TRBV20-1
CSARGDINQPQHF
>TRBV6-5
CASSSGQAVGYTF
>TRBV7-9
CASGTDSLGGYTF
>TRBV7-9
CASDKTGLAGTTPYNEQFF
>TRBV25-1
CASRLAGQDLSPLHF
>TRBV20-1
CSSSGGAGETQYF
>TRBV7-2
CASSLVVTEPVGQYF
>TRBV20-1
CSAREPSSGGHEQYF